This T cell receptor beta chain came from a study of blood T cell repertoires in COVID-19. The overall study: Acute and convalescent COVID-19 specimens originated in the United States, Italy and Spain. The cDNA or gDNA used as material had been derived from T cells, B-cell-depleted T cells, or PBMCs.

This clone turned up a few times. Original methodology: Amplification of reference gene primers was used by the study to estimate nucleated cell counts. Clones were sequenced by immunoSEQ multiplex PCR, and TCRdb holds only the in-frame ones, with some missing. From that table come the V and J calls and clone size; the DNA was used to work out D and trimming. The data show fewer than 80,000 clones, approximately 80% seen once. Germline CDR1 reads SGHTS; CDR2 reads YDEGEE. This CDR3 has 12 residues. V lost 4 bases to trimming and J lost 6 bases, with 8 bases between them. The sequence derives from a woman aged 80 or over with acute or convalescent COVID-19. V gene TRBV5-8 combines with J gene TRBJ1-5; no firm D call. Material for sequencing was peripheral blood. The CDR3 DNA reads TGTGCCAGCAGCCATTGGAGTCAGCCCCAGCATTTT. It yields the protein CASSHWSQPQHF.